These T cell receptor beta chains were read from a single sample in a study of CD8 T cells in Susac syndrome. A single record per CDR3 protein comes from TCRdb applying MiXCR to the immunoSEQ multiplex PCR reads. The table includes approximately 180,000 distinct CDR3 sequences, approximately 94% detected once. Sample: CD4+ T cells from PBMCs. Every receptor here comes from a human donor with multiple sclerosis. Each CDR3 is given with its conserved first and last residue. The D gene is left open where the match is weak. The size entry is marked missing in some rows and otherwise reads once, few, many or a size class.

V gene: TRBV7-2
D gene: TRBD1
clone size: NA
J gene: TRBJ1-1
CDR3 DNA: TGTGCCAGCAGCTTACGGACAGGCACTGAAGCTTTCTTT
CDR3 protein: CASSLRTGTEAFF

V gene: TRBV11-2
D gene: NA
clone size: NA
J gene: TRBJ1-2
CDR3 DNA: TGTGCCAGCAGCTTCCAGGGTTTCGTGTATGGCTACACCTTC
CDR3 protein: CASSFQGFVYGYTF

V gene: TRBV14
D gene: NA
clone size: NA
J gene: TRBJ2-2
CDR3 DNA: TGTGCCAGCAGCCAAAACAGGGAAAACGGCGGGGAGCTGTTTTTT
CDR3 protein: CASSQNRENGGELFF

V gene: TRBV12-3/TRBV12-4
D gene: NA
clone size: NA
J gene: TRBJ2-7
CDR3 DNA: TGTGCCAGCAGTTATTCACTAGCCGGCCCCTACGAGCAGTACTTC
CDR3 protein: CASSYSLAGPYEQYF

V gene: TRBV7-2
D gene: NA
clone size: once
J gene: TRBJ1-6
CDR3 DNA: TGTGCCAGCAGTATTACTAGCTCCTATAATTCACCCCTCCACTTT
CDR3 protein: CASSITSSYNSPLHF

V gene: TRBV30
D gene: NA
clone size: NA
J gene: TRBJ2-7
CDR3 DNA: TGTGCCTGGGGGAGTTCTTTGTACGAGCAGTACTTC
CDR3 protein: CAWGSSLYEQYF

V gene: TRBV27
D gene: NA
clone size: NA
J gene: TRBJ2-2
CDR3 DNA: TGTGCCAGCGCGAGGGTAGCCGGGGAGCTGTTTTTT
CDR3 protein: CASARVAGELFF

V gene: TRBV4-2
D gene: NA
clone size: NA
J gene: TRBJ1-3
CDR3 DNA: TGTGCCAGCAGCCAGAAGGTACCCGGAAACACCATATATTTT
CDR3 protein: CASSQKVPGNTIYF

V gene: TRBV15
D gene: NA
clone size: NA
J gene: TRBJ2-3
CDR3 DNA: TGTGCCACCAGCAGAGATCACGATACGCAGTATTTT
CDR3 protein: CATSRDHDTQYF

V gene: TRBV20-1
D gene: TRBD1
clone size: NA
J gene: TRBJ1-5
CDR3 DNA: TGCAGTGCTGAGGACAGGGGAGGACAGCCCCAGCATTTT
CDR3 protein: CSAEDRGGQPQHF

V gene: TRBV12-3/TRBV12-4
D gene: NA
clone size: NA
J gene: TRBJ2-3
CDR3 DNA: TGTGCCAGCAGTTTATACGTTCAGGGGAGTACAGATACGCAGTATTTT
CDR3 protein: CASSLYVQGSTDTQYF

V gene: TRBV18
D gene: NA
clone size: NA
J gene: TRBJ2-1
CDR3 DNA: TGTGCCAGCTCCACAAAGGACAGGCAGTTCTTC
CDR3 protein: CASSTKDRQFF

V gene: TRBV12-3/TRBV12-4
D gene: TRBD1
clone size: NA
J gene: TRBJ2-3
CDR3 DNA: TGTGCCAGCAGTTTAGGGACAGGGCGAAGCACAGATACGCAGTATTTT
CDR3 protein: CASSLGTGRSTDTQYF

V gene: TRBV20-1
D gene: TRBD1
clone size: once
J gene: TRBJ2-5
CDR3 DNA: TGCAGTGCGGATGGACAGGGGGCTTGGGAGACCCAGTACTTC
CDR3 protein: CSADGQGAWETQYF

V gene: TRBV29-1
D gene: NA
clone size: NA
J gene: TRBJ1-1
CDR3 DNA: TGCAGCGTTGACTCCGGGGGGTTGGGTACTGAAGCTTTCTTT
CDR3 protein: CSVDSGGLGTEAFF

V gene: TRBV11-1
D gene: TRBD1
clone size: NA
J gene: TRBJ2-5
CDR3 DNA: TGTGCCAGCAGCTTCGACAGGGGGTGGGAGACCCAGTACTTC
CDR3 protein: CASSFDRGWETQYF

V gene: TRBV13
D gene: NA
clone size: once
J gene: TRBJ2-1
CDR3 DNA: TGTGCCAGCAGCTTAGTCGGCCTCAATGAGCAGTTCTTC
CDR3 protein: CASSLVGLNEQFF

V gene: TRBV30
D gene: TRBD1
clone size: NA
J gene: TRBJ1-1
CDR3 DNA: TGTGCCTGCTTACAGGGGGCGTACACTGAAGCTTTCTTT
CDR3 protein: CACLQGAYTEAFF

V gene: TRBV29-1
D gene: TRBD1
clone size: NA
J gene: TRBJ2-3
CDR3 DNA: TGCAGCGTGGTGACAGGGGGCGCATCGTATTTT
CDR3 protein: CSVVTGGASYF

V gene: TRBV18
D gene: NA
clone size: NA
J gene: TRBJ2-5
CDR3 DNA: TGTGCCAGCTCACCAAACGACTTTACAGAGACCCAGTACTTC
CDR3 protein: CASSPNDFTETQYF